This TCR beta chain is drawn from a study of PD-1 blockade in classical Hodgkin lymphoma. General observations from the study: The diversity seen at baseline in complete responders resembled that of newly diagnosed patients. Whereas CD4+ TCR diversity had risen significantly by C4D1, CD8+ TCR diversity had not. The authors excluded patients who started nivolumab under 1 year after ASCT.

Generated by immunoSEQ multiplex PCR, the TCRdb table keeps only in-frame clones and is missing some. The repertoire consists of around 17,000 clones, with over 80% occurring once and the leading ten covering 1%. Patients all relapsed after autologous stem cell transplantation, and there was variation in brentuximab vedotin exposure. Using magnetic negative selection, the CD4+ T cells were separated out of thawed PBMCs. In this sample, this clone turned up once. What it binds is unknown. The starting material was CD4+ T cells from blood, obtained at baseline. This TCR was sampled from a human donor with classical Hodgkin lymphoma.

CDR3: CASSFSGTTDTQYF. The CDR3 nucleotides are TGTGCCAGCAGCTTCAGCGGGACCACAGATACGCAGTATTTT. The chain carries TRBV7-3 and TRBJ2-3; TRBD2 matches 7 bases. The V gene end was trimmed by 3 bases and the J gene end by 2 bases; junction bases not matched to a gene: 2. The germline V gene has CDR1 SGHTA and CDR2 FQGTGA. The CDR3 totals 14 residues.